This TCR beta chain came from a study of brain metastases from non-small cell lung cancer. General study findings and limits: Fewer infiltrating T cells were found in brain metastases than primaries. Paired brain metastases and primary tumors largely shared TCR repertoires. In about 62% of brain metastases, T-cell clones were expanded compared with matched primary tumors.

About this clone: Its antigen is currently unknown.

Libraries were prepared by immunoSEQ multiplex PCR; TCRdb keeps only in-frame clonotypes and omits some of them. The sample has some 4,200 clones; roughly 90% are singletons. The length of the CDR3 is 13 residues. The J segment lost 12 bases and the V segment lost 0 bases, leaving 8 bases of the junction unmatched. Per germline, CDR1 SGHRS and CDR2 YFSETQ. Sequenced sample: primary lung tumor tissue. The chain couples TRBV5-1 to TRBJ2-7; 8 positions match TRBD2. The TCR originated in a donor aged 40 or over with non-small cell lung cancer. The DNA of the CDR3 is TGCGCCAGCAGCTTGGGGGTTAGCGGGATCATGTACTTC. It translates to CASSLGVSGIMYF.